Listed below are T cell receptor beta chains from one sample, sequenced in a study of T cell responses to AZD1222 COVID-19 vaccine. Profiling relied on immunoSEQ multiplex PCR, and the TCRdb table lists in-frame clones only, not all of them. The data show about 160,000 clones, nearly 90% seen once. The specimen was peripheral blood, collected on day 0 of AZD1222 vaccination. Receptor source: an adult in good health. The CDR3 runs from the conserved cysteine through the conserved F or W. The D gene is left open where the match is weak. The size of a clone is reported for some rows only, either as once, few or many, or as a class for expanded clones.

d_call: -
v_call: TRBV2
j_call: TRBJ2-1
clone_size: -
cdr3_length: 13
cdr3_nt: TGTGCCAGCAGTGAAGTGAAATTCAATGAGCAGTTCTTC
cdr3_aa: CASSEVKFNEQFF

d_call: TRBD2
v_call: TRBV15
j_call: TRBJ2-3
clone_size: -
cdr3_length: 15
cdr3_nt: TGTGCCACCAGCAGAGATCTGGGGGGGGCAGATACGCAGTATTTT
cdr3_aa: CATSRDLGGADTQYF

d_call: -
v_call: TRBV29-1
j_call: TRBJ1-2
clone_size: -
cdr3_length: 14
cdr3_nt: TGCAGCGTGCCCCAGTCCACAGGGCAGCTTGGCTACACCTTC
cdr3_aa: CSVPQSTGQLGYTF

d_call: -
v_call: TRBV7-2
j_call: TRBJ2-7
clone_size: -
cdr3_length: 16
cdr3_nt: TGTGCCAGCAGCTTAGGTCAGGGGATGGCGTCCTACGAGCAGTACTTC
cdr3_aa: CASSLGQGMASYEQYF

d_call: -
v_call: TRBV2
j_call: TRBJ2-7
clone_size: once
cdr3_length: 15
cdr3_nt: TGTGCCAGCAGTCCGGGTCCAGGCGGAAACTACGAGCAGTACTTC
cdr3_aa: CASSPGPGGNYEQYF

d_call: -
v_call: TRBV6-5
j_call: TRBJ1-4
clone_size: -
cdr3_length: 14
cdr3_nt: TGTGCCAGCACCCCTTTGCGGACTAATGAAAAACTGTTTTTT
cdr3_aa: CASTPLRTNEKLFF

d_call: TRBD1
v_call: TRBV6-5
j_call: TRBJ2-7
clone_size: -
cdr3_length: 15
cdr3_nt: TGTGCCAGCAGTTACTCAGGGGGCGGCTCCTACGAGCAGTACTTC
cdr3_aa: CASSYSGGGSYEQYF

d_call: -
v_call: TRBV7-2
j_call: TRBJ1-2
clone_size: -
cdr3_length: 13
cdr3_nt: TGTGCCAGCAGCTCGTCAGGGTTGGGTGGCTACACCTTC
cdr3_aa: CASSSSGLGGYTF

d_call: -
v_call: TRBV5-1
j_call: TRBJ1-1
clone_size: -
cdr3_length: 15
cdr3_nt: TGCGCCAGCAGCTTAGGGGGTCAGGGGAACACTGAAGCTTTCTTT
cdr3_aa: CASSLGGQGNTEAFF

d_call: -
v_call: TRBV6-2/TRBV6-3
j_call: TRBJ2-7
clone_size: -
cdr3_length: 15
cdr3_nt: TGTGCCAGCAGTTCCGCAGGGGTATTAGATTACGAGCAGTACTTC
cdr3_aa: CASSSAGVLDYEQYF

d_call: -
v_call: TRBV27
j_call: TRBJ1-1
clone_size: few
cdr3_length: 11
cdr3_nt: TGTGCCAGCAGTTGGGGCGGGGAAGCTTTCTTT
cdr3_aa: CASSWGGEAFF

d_call: -
v_call: TRBV4-1
j_call: TRBJ1-2
clone_size: -
cdr3_length: 14
cdr3_nt: TGCGCCAGCAGCCAAGGAGGGGGGGACTATGGCTACACCTTC
cdr3_aa: CASSQGGGDYGYTF

d_call: -
v_call: TRBV5-4
j_call: TRBJ2-3
clone_size: -
cdr3_length: 13
cdr3_nt: TGTGCCAGCAGCTCCCGCACGCCAGATACGCAGTATTTT
cdr3_aa: CASSSRTPDTQYF

d_call: -
v_call: TRBV28
j_call: TRBJ2-7
clone_size: -
cdr3_length: 11
cdr3_nt: TGTGCCAGCAGTTCGGACTACGAGCAGTACTTC
cdr3_aa: CASSSDYEQYF

d_call: TRBD2
v_call: TRBV4-3
j_call: TRBJ2-1
clone_size: -
cdr3_length: 16
cdr3_nt: TGCGCCAGCAGCCAACTAGCGGGAGGGCCTCGGAATGAGCAGTTCTTC
cdr3_aa: CASSQLAGGPRNEQFF

d_call: TRBD1
v_call: TRBV6-6
j_call: TRBJ1-3
clone_size: -
cdr3_length: 16
cdr3_nt: TGTGCCAGCAGACGATCCGGGACAGGGGACGGAAACACCATATATTTT
cdr3_aa: CASRRSGTGDGNTIYF

d_call: TRBD1
v_call: TRBV6-5
j_call: TRBJ2-1
clone_size: -
cdr3_length: 16
cdr3_nt: TGTGCCAGCAGTTACTCCTCGACAGGGGGGTTGAATGAGCAGTTCTTC
cdr3_aa: CASSYSSTGGLNEQFF

d_call: -
v_call: TRBV10-3
j_call: TRBJ1-1
clone_size: -
cdr3_length: 14
cdr3_nt: TGTGCCATCAGTGAGAGAGGTGGCTCCACTGAAGCTTTCTTT
cdr3_aa: CAISERGGSTEAFF

d_call: -
v_call: TRBV28
j_call: TRBJ1-5
clone_size: -
cdr3_length: 14
cdr3_nt: TGTGCCAGCAGCAGGGTCCCGCTTAATCAGCCCCAGCATTTT
cdr3_aa: CASSRVPLNQPQHF

d_call: TRBD1
v_call: TRBV28
j_call: TRBJ1-2
clone_size: -
cdr3_length: 12
cdr3_nt: TGTGCCAGCAGCGGGACAGGCTATGGCTACACCTTC
cdr3_aa: CASSGTGYGYTF

d_call: -
v_call: TRBV6-5
j_call: TRBJ1-2
clone_size: -
cdr3_length: 14
cdr3_nt: TGTGCCAGCAGAAGATCTGGGGCGAACTATGGCTACACCTTC
cdr3_aa: CASRRSGANYGYTF

d_call: -
v_call: TRBV7-2
j_call: TRBJ1-6
clone_size: -
cdr3_length: 11
cdr3_nt: TGTGCCAGCAGCCGCAGCTCACCCCTCCACTTT
cdr3_aa: CASSRSSPLHF

d_call: TRBD2
v_call: TRBV3-1/TRBV3-2
j_call: TRBJ2-7
clone_size: -
cdr3_length: 16
cdr3_nt: TGTGCCAGCAGCCGCCTCCGGGGAGGGCCTCTGTACGAGCAGTACTTC
cdr3_aa: CASSRLRGGPLYEQYF

d_call: -
v_call: TRBV7-2
j_call: TRBJ2-3
clone_size: -
cdr3_length: 13
cdr3_nt: TGTGCCAGCAGCTTAGGGTCAGCGGATACGCAGTATTTT
cdr3_aa: CASSLGSADTQYF

d_call: -
v_call: TRBV7-9
j_call: TRBJ1-6
clone_size: -
cdr3_length: 16
cdr3_nt: TGTGCCAGCAGCTTAAAAGGGGGTCAGGCAAATTCACCCCTCCACTTT
cdr3_aa: CASSLKGGQANSPLHF

d_call: -
v_call: TRBV7-2
j_call: TRBJ2-1
clone_size: -
cdr3_length: 13
cdr3_nt: TGTGCCAGCAGCTGGGGAGCCTACAATGAGCAGTTCTTC
cdr3_aa: CASSWGAYNEQFF

d_call: -
v_call: TRBV12-3/TRBV12-4
j_call: TRBJ1-6
clone_size: -
cdr3_length: 13
cdr3_nt: TGTGCCAGCAGCCCCAATTCTCGCTCACCCCTCCACTTT
cdr3_aa: CASSPNSRSPLHF